One T cell receptor beta chain is described in this entry. Per the authors' pipeline: Amplification from reference gene primers served as the basis for estimated nucleated cell counts. Repertoires were generated with immunoSEQ multiplex PCR, while TCRdb's copy carries only in-frame clones and drops some. From that table come the V and J calls and clone size; the DNA was used to work out D and trimming. The table includes tens of thousands of clones, 88% detected once. The data derive from a study of blood T cell repertoires in COVID-19. For the study at large: Donors in the United States, Italy and Spain gave samples during acute or convalescent COVID-19. T cells, B-cell-depleted T cells, or PBMCs provided the cDNA or gDNA that served as material.

From germline, CDR1 is MDHEN and CDR2 SYDVKM. After removal of 3 bases from V and 3 bases from J, the junction contained 3 bases not matched to a gene. CDR3 length: 16 amino acids. This sequence originates from a woman in her sixties with acute or convalescent COVID-19. The V gene is TRBV28, the J gene TRBJ2-5; 14 bases line up with TRBD2. The sample comprised peripheral blood. CDR3 bases: TGTGCCAGCAGTTTGTCGGGACTAGCGGGGGAAGAGACCCAGTACTTC. Its protein product is CASSLSGLAGEETQYF.